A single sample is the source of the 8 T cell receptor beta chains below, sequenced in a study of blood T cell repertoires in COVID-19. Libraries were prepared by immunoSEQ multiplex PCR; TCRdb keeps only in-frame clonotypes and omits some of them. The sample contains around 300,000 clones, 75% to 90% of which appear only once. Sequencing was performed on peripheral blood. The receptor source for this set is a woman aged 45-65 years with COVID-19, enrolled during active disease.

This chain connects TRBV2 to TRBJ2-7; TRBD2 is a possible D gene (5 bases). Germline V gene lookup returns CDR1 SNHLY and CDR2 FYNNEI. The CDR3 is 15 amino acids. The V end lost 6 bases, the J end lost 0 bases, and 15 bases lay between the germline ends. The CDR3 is CASSRGGGSSYEQYF. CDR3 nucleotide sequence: TGTGCCAGCAGCCGCGGCGGTGGGAGCTCCTACGAGCAGTACTTC.

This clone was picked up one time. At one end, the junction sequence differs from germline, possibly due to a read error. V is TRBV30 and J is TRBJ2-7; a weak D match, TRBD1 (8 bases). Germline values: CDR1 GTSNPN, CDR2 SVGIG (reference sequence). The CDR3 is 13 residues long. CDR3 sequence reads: CAWSARGDRHASF. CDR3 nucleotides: TGTGCCTGGAGTGCACGGGGGGACAGGCATGCTTCCTTC.

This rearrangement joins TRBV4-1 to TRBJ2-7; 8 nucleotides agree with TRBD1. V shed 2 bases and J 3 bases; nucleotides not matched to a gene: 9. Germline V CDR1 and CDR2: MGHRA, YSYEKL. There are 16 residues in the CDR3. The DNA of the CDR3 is TGCGCCAGCAGCCAAAACCTAGGACAGGGCTACTACGAGCAGTACTTC. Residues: CASSQNLGQGYYEQYF.

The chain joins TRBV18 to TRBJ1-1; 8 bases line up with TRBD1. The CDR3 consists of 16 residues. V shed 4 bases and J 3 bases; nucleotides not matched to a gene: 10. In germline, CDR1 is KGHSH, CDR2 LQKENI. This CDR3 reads CASSRQGLGLDTEAFF. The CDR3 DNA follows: TGTGCCAGCTCACGACAGGGGCTGGGTTTGGACACTGAAGCTTTCTTT.

The CDR3 DNA follows: TGTGCCAGCAGTTGGACAGGGAGCTCCTACGAGCAGTACTTC. This codes for CASSWTGSSYEQYF. The chain is built from TRBV6-2 or TRBV6-3 and TRBJ2-7, with TRBD1 matching 8 bases. The germline V gene has CDR1 MNHEY and CDR2 SVGEGT. The J segment lost 0 bases and the V segment lost 4 bases, leaving 2 bases of the junction unmatched. The CDR3 has 14 residues.

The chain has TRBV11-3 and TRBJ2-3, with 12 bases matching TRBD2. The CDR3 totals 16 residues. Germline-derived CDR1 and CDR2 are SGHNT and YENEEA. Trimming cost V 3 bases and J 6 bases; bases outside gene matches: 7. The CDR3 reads CASSFSGTSGSDTQYF. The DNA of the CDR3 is TGTGCCAGCAGCTTTTCGGGGACTAGCGGGTCTGATACGCAGTATTTT.

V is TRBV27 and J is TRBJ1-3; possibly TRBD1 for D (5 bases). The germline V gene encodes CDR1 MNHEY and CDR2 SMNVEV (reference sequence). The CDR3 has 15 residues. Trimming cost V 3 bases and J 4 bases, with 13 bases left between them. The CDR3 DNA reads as TGTGCCAGCAGTTTCCGCGGGACGGGGGGAAACACCATATATTTT. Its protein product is CASSFRGTGGNTIYF.

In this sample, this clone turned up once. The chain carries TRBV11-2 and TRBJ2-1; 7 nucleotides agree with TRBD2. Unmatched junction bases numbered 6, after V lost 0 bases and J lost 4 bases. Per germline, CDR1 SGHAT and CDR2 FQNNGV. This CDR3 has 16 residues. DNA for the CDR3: TGTGCCAGCAGCTTAGATCGACTAGCCCTATACAATGAGCAGTTCTTC. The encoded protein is CASSLDRLALYNEQFF.